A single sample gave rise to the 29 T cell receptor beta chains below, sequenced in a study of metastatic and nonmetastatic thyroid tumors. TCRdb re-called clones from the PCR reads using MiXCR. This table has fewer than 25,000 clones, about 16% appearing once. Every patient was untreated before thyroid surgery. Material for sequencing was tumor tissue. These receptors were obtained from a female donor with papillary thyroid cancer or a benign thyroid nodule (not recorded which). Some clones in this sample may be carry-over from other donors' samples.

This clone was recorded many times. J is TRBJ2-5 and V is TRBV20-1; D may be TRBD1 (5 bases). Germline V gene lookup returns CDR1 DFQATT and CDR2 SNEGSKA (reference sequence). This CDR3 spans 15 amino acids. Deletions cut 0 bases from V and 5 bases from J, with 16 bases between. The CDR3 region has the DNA TGCAGTGCTAGAGATCCTCTACAGGTCCGTGAGACCCAGTACTTC. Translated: CSARDPLQVRETQYF.

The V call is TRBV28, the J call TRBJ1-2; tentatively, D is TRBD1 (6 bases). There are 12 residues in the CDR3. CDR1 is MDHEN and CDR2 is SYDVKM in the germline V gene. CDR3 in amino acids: CVTWGRVGVYTF. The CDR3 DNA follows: TGTGTCACCTGGGGGCGGGTTGGAGTCTACACCTTC.

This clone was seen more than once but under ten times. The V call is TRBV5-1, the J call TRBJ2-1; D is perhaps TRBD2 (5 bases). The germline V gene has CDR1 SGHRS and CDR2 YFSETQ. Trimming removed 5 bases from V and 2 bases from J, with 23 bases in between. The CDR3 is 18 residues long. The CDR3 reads CASRKADGVGLTYNEQFF. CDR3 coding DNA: TGCGCCAGCAGAAAGGCAGACGGGGTGGGCTTAACCTACAATGAGCAGTTCTTC.

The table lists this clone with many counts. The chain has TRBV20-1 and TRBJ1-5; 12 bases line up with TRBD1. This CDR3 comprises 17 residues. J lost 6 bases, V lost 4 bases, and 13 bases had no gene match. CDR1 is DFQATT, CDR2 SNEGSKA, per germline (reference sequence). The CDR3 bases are TGCAGTGCTACCGGGACAGGGGGCCAAGTGGCGGGTCAGCCCCAGCATTTT. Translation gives CSATGTGGQVAGQPQHF.

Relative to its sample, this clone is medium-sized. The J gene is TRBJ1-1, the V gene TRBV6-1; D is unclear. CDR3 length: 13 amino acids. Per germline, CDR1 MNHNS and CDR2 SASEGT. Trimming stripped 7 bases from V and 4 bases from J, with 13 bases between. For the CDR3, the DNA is TGTGCCAGCAATCTGAACGGGGTCACTGAAGCTTTCTTT. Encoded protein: CASNLNGVTEAFF.

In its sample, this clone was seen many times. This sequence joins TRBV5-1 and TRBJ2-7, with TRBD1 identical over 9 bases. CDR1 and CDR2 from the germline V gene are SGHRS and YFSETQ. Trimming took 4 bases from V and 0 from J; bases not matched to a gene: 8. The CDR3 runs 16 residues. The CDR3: CASSISGTGSSYEQYF. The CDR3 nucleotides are TGCGCCAGCAGCATCTCCGGGACAGGGAGCTCCTACGAGCAGTACTTC.

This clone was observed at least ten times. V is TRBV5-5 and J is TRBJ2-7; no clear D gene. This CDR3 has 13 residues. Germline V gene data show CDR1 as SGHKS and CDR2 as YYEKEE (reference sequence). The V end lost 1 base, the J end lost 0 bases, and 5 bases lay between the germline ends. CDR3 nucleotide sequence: TGTGCCAGCAGCTTGACAGACTCCTACGAGCAGTACTTC. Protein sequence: CASSLTDSYEQYF.

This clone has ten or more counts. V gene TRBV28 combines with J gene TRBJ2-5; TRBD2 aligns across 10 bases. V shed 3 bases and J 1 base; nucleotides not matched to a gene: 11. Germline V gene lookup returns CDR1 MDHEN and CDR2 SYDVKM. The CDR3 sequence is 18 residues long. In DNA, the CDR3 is TGTGCCAGCAGTTTTGCTAGCGGGGGAGCAGAGGGCCAAGAGACCCAGTACTTC. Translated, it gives CASSFASGGAEGQETQYF. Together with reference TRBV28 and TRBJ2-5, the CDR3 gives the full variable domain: DVKVTQSSRYLVKRTGEKVFLECVQDMDHENMFWYRQDPGLGLRLIYFSYDVKMKEKGDIPEGYSVSREKKERFSLILESASTNQTSMYLCASSFASGGAEGQETQYFGPGTRLLVL.

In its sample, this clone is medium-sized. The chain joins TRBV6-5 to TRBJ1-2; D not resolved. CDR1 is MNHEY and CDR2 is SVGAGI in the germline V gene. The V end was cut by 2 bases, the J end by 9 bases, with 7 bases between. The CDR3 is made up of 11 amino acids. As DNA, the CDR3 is TGTGCCAGCAGTTACGAGACGAGCTACACCTTC. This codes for CASSYETSYTF.

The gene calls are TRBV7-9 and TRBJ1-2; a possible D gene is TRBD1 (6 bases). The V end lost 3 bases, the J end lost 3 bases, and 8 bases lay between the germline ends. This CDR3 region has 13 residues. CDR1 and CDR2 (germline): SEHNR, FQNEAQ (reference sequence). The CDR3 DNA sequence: TGTGCCAGCAGCTTCCGGGGGCACTATGGCTACACCTTC. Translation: CASSFRGHYGYTF.

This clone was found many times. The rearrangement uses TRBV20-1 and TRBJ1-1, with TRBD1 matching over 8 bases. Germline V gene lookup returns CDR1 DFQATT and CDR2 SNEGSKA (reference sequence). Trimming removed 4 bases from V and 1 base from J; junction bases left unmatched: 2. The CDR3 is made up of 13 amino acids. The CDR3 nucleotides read TGCAGTGCTATGGACAGGGCGAACACTGAAGCTTTCTTT. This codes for CSAMDRANTEAFF.

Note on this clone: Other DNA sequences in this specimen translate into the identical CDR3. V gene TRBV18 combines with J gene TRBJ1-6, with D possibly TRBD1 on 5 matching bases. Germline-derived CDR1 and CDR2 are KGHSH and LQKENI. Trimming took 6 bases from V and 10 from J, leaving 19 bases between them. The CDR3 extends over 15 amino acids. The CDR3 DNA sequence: TGTGCCAGCTCCCCCGGTACAGGTATCGGATCACCCCTCCACTTT. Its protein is CASSPGTGIGSPLHF. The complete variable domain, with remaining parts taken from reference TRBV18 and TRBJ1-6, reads NAGVMQNPRHLVRRRGQEARLRCSPMKGHSHVYWYRQLPEEGLKFMVYLQKENIIDESGMPKERFSAEFPKEGPSILRIQQVVRGDSAAYFCASSPGTGIGSPLHFGNGTRLTVT.

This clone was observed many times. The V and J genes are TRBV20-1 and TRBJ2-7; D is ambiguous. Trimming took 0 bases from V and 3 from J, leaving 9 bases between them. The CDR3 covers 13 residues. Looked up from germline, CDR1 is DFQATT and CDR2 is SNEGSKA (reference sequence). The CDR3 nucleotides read TGCAGTGCTAGAGACTCCAGTCTCTACGAGCAGTACTTC. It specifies CSARDSSLYEQYF.

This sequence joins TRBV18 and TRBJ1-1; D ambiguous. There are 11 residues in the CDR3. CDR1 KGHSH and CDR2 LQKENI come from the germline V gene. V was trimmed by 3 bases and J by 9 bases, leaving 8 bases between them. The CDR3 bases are TGTGCCAGCTCACCGGAGAATAAAGCTTTCTTT. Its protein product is CASSPENKAFF.

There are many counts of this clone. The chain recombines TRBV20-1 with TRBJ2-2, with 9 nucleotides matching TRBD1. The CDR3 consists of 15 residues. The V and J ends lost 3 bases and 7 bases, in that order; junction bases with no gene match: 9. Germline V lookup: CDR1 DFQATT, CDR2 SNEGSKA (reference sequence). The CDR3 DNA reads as TGCAGTGCTAGCCAGAGGGACAGGGATCTCGGGGAGCTGTTTTTT. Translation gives CSASQRDRDLGELFF.

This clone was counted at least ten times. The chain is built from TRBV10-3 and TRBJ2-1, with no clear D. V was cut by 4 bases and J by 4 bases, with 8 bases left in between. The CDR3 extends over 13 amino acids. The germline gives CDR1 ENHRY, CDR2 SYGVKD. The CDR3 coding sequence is TGTGCCATCAGTGCACCGAGTTACAATGAGCAGTTCTTC. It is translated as CAISAPSYNEQFF.

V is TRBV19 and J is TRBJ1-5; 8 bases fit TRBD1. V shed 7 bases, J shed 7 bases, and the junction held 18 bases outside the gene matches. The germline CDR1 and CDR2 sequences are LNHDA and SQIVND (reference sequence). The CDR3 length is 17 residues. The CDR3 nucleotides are TGTGCCAGTATGCTGACCCGGCACAGGGGGTGTGGCCAGCCCCAGCATTTT. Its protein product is CASMLTRHRGCGQPQHF. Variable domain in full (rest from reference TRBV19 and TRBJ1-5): DGGITQSPKYLFRKEGQNVTLSCEQNLNHDAMYWYRQDPGQGLRLIYYSQIVNDFQKGDIAEGYSVSREKKESFPLTVTSAQKNPTAFYLCASMLTRHRGCGQPQHFGDGTRLSIL.

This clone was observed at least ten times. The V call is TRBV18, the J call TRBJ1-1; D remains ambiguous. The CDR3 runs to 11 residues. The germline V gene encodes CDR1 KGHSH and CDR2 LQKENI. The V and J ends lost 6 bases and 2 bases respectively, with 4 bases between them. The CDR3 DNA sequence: TGTGCCAGCTCGCCCAACACTGAAGCTTTCTTT. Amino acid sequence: CASSPNTEAFF.

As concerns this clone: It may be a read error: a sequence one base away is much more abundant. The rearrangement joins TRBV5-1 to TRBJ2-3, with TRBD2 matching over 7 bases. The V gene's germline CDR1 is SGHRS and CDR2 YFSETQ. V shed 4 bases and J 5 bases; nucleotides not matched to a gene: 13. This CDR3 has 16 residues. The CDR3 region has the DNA TGCGCCAGCAGCCCGGGACGAGCGGGGAGAGGAGATACGCAGTATTTT. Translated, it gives CASSPGRAGRGDTQYF. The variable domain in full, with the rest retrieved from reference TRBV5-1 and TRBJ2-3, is KAGVTQTPRYLIKTRGQQVTLSCSPISGHRSVSWYQQTPGQGLQFLFEYFSETQRNKGNFPGRFSGRQFSNSRSEMNVSTLELGDSALYLCASSPGRAGRGDTQYFGPGTRLTVL.

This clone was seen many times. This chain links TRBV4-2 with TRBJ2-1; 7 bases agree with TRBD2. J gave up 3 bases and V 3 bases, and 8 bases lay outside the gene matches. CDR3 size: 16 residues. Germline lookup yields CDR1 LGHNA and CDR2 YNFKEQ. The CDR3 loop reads CASSHPIAGLYNEQFF. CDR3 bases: TGTGCCAGCAGCCACCCCATAGCGGGCCTCTACAATGAGCAGTTCTTC.

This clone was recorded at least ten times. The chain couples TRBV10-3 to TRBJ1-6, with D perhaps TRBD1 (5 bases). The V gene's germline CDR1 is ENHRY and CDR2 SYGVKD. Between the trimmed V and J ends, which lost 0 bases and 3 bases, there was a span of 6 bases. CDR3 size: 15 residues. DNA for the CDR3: TGTGCCATCAGTGAGTCGGGGGGCTATAATTCACCCCTCCACTTT. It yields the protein CAISESGGYNSPLHF.

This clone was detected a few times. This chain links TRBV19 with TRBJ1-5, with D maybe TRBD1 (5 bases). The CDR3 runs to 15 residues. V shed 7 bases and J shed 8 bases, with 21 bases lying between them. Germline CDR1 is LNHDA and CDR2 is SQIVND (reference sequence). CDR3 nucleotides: TGTGCCAGTATTATGCGGAGGAGGGGTCGCGAGCCCCAGCATTTT. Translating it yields CASIMRRRGREPQHF.

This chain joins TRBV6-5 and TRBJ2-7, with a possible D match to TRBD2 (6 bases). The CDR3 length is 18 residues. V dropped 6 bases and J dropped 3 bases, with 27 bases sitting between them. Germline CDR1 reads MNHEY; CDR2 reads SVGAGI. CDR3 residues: CASRQPLVWGEGVYEQYF. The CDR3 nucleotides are TGTGCCAGCAGACAACCCCTCGTCTGGGGGGAAGGAGTCTACGAGCAGTACTTC.

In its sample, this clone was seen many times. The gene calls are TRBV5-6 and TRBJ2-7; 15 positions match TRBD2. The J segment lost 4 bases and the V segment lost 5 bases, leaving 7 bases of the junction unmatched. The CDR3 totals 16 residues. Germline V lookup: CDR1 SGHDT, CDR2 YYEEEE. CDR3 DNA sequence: TGTGCCAGCAGTCACCTCGGACTAGCGGGGGGGTACGAGCAGTACTTC. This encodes CASSHLGLAGGYEQYF.

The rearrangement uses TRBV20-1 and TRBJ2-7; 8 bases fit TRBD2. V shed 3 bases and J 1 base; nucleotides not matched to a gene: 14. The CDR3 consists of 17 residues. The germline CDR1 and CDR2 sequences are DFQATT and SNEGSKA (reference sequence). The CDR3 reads CSARKVLAVAMSYEQYF. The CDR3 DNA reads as TGCAGTGCTAGGAAAGTACTAGCGGTAGCAATGTCCTACGAGCAGTACTTC.

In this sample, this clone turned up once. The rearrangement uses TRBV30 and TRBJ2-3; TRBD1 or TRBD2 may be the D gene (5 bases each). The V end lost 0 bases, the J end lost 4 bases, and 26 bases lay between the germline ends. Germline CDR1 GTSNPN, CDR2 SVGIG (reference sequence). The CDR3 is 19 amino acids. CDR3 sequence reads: CAWSVTNMGVRVVSDTQYF. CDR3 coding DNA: TGTGCCTGGAGTGTTACAAATATGGGGGTCAGGGTAGTTTCAGATACGCAGTATTTT.

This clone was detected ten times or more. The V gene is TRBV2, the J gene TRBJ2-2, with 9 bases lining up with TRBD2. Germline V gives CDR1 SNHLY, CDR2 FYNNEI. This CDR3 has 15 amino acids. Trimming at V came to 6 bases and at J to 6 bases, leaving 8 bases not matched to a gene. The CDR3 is CASSPGTSRSGELFF. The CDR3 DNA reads TGTGCCAGCAGCCCCGGGACTAGCCGATCCGGGGAGCTGTTTTTT.

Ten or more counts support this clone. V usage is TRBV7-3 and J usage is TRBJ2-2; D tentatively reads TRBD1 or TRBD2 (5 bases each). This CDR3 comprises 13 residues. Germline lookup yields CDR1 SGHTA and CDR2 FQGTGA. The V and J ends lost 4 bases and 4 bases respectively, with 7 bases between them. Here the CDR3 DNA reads TGTGCCAGCAGCTCCGGGACCACCGGGGAGCTGTTTTTT. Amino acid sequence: CASSSGTTGELFF.

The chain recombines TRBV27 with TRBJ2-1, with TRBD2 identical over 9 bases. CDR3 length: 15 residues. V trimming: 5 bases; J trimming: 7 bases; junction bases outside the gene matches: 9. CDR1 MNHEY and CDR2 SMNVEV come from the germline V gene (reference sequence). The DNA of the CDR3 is TGTGCCAGCAGTCCTGTACTAGCGGGTGGTAATGAGCAGTTCTTC. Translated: CASSPVLAGGNEQFF.